The 8 T cell receptor beta chains given below trace back to one sample, sequenced in a study of blood T cell repertoires in COVID-19. The table came from immunoSEQ multiplex PCR; TCRdb's copy has only in-frame clones and leaves some out. The sample lists 200,000 or so clones, about nine tenths occurring once. The sample taken for sequencing was peripheral blood. All receptors derive from a man aged 80 or over with acute or convalescent COVID-19.

The V call is TRBV25-1, the J call TRBJ2-1; 14 nucleotides agree with TRBD2. V was pared by 7 bases and J by 9 bases, with 2 bases of the junction left unmatched. CDR3 length: 13 amino acids. Germline V gene sequence: CDR1 MGHDK, CDR2 SYGVNS. The DNA for the CDR3 is TGTGCCAGCAAAGGGACTAGCGGGAGTGAGCAGTTCTTC. Amino acid sequence: CASKGTSGSEQFF.

The chain couples TRBV7-8 to TRBJ2-5; tentative D call: TRBD2 (6 bases). Trimming took off 5 bases at V and 1 base at J, with 8 bases between the two ends. Germline CDR1 is SGHVS and CDR2 is FQNEAQ. The length of the CDR3 is 13 residues. The CDR3 here is CASSPGLQETQYF. DNA for the CDR3: TGTGCCAGCAGCCCGGGACTCCAAGAGACCCAGTACTTC. The whole variable domain, remainder taken from reference TRBV7-8 and TRBJ2-5, is GAGVSQSPRYKVAKRGQDVALRCDPISGHVSLFWYQQALGQGPEFLTYFQNEAQLDKSGLPSDRFFAERPEGSVSTLKIQRTQQEDSAVYLCASSPGLQETQYFGPGTRLLVL.

This clone was counted once. This sequence joins TRBV4-1 and TRBJ2-5, with 7 bases fitting TRBD2. Germline CDR1 reads MGHRA; CDR2 reads YSYEKL. The CDR3 contains 16 residues. V lost 3 bases, J lost 4 bases, and 11 bases stayed unmatched. CDR3 nucleotides: TGCGCCAGCAGCCAGGACGGGGCGGGAGCGAGAGAGACCCAGTACTTC. Amino acids: CASSQDGAGARETQYF.

This clone was picked up a small number of times. V usage is TRBV5-1 and J usage is TRBJ2-4; 12 bases map to TRBD1. The CDR3 extends over 14 amino acids. The junction had 1 base not matched to a gene; V was cut back by 4 bases and J by 5 bases. Germline assignment: CDR1 SGHRS and CDR2 YFSETQ. Here the CDR3 reads CASSRDRGQNIQYF. CDR3 nucleotide sequence: TGCGCCAGCAGCCGGGACAGGGGGCAAAACATTCAGTACTTC. The full variable domain, completed using reference TRBV5-1 and TRBJ2-4, is KAGVTQTPRYLIKTRGQQVTLSCSPISGHRSVSWYQQTPGQGLQFLFEYFSETQRNKGNFPGRFSGRQFSNSRSEMNVSTLELGDSALYLCASSRDRGQNIQYFGAGTRLSVL.

The chain has TRBV7-8 and TRBJ2-7, with D possibly being TRBD2 (6 bases). From germline, CDR1 is SGHVS and CDR2 FQNEAQ. Trimming took off 5 bases at V and 1 base at J, with 9 bases between the two ends. The CDR3 consists of 13 residues. The CDR3 protein is CASSRRGSYEQYV. DNA of the CDR3: TGTGCCAGCAGCCGCCGGGGGTCCTACGAGCAGTACGTC.

The CDR3 region has the DNA TGTGCCAGCAGCACTCTGACAGGGGGAGAATACAATGAGCAGTTCTTC. Its protein product is CASSTLTGGEYNEQFF. This chain joins TRBV28 and TRBJ2-1, with 9 bases that match TRBD1. This CDR3 has 16 amino acids. Per germline, CDR1 MDHEN and CDR2 SYDVKM. V was clipped by 6 bases and J by 4 bases; unmatched bases: 10. Filled out from reference TRBV28 and TRBJ2-1, the complete variable domain reads DVKVTQSSRYLVKRTGEKVFLECVQDMDHENMFWYRQDPGLGLRLIYFSYDVKMKEKGDIPEGYSVSREKKERFSLILESASTNQTSMYLCASSTLTGGEYNEQFFGPGTRLTVL.

The chain has TRBV25-1 and TRBJ2-7; a possible D gene is TRBD1 (5 bases). This CDR3 has 14 amino acids. Germline loops: CDR1 MGHDK, CDR2 SYGVNS. V was cut by 4 bases and J by 2 bases, with 12 bases left in between. This chain's CDR3 is CASSATQGPYEQYF. The CDR3 DNA reads TGTGCCAGCAGTGCGACGCAGGGCCCCTACGAGCAGTACTTC.

The chain carries TRBV18 and TRBJ2-1; unclear D gene. The CDR3 covers 14 residues. V was cut by 3 bases and J by 6 bases, with 12 bases left in between. Looked up from germline, CDR1 is KGHSH and CDR2 is LQKENI. The CDR3 DNA sequence: TGTGCCAGCTCACCCCTAGGTTCACGCAATGAGCAGTTCTTC. This encodes CASSPLGSRNEQFF.